This entry lists 9 T cell receptor beta chains sequenced from one sample in a study of technical replicates of blood from several donors (dated by TCRdb to the late 2010s). Receptors were amplified or captured by the immunoSEQ multiplex PCR assay. Imported from immuneACCESS, the table was reduced by TCRdb to in-frame sequences with V and J called. These copies leave out some clones; in studies compared against another copy, an unresolved V gene accounts for under half, and the cause of the remainder is not known. The sample table lists about 88,000 clones, around 93% of them with a count of one. The ten largest clones represent roughly 0.34% of the sample. Input material: T cells isolated from PBMCs. Source of these receptors: a human donor in good health.

The chain is built from TRBV19 and TRBJ2-1; the match to TRBD2 covers 7 bases. The CDR3 extends over 15 amino acids. CDR1 and CDR2 from the germline V gene are LNHDA and SQIVND (reference sequence). After removal of 3 bases from V and 2 bases from J, the junction contained 4 bases not matched to a gene. The CDR3 sequence is CASSISAGPYNEQFF. CDR3 coding DNA: TGTGCCAGTAGTATTTCAGCGGGACCCTACAATGAGCAGTTCTTC.

The table lists this clone with a count of one. This chain joins TRBV25-1 and TRBJ1-1; D unclear. V shed 2 bases and J shed 5 bases, with 6 bases lying between them. The CDR3 consists of 12 residues. CDR1 and CDR2 from the germline V gene are MGHDK and SYGVNS. The CDR3 is CASSEGGTEAFF. DNA of the CDR3: TGTGCCAGCAGTGAAGGCGGGACTGAAGCTTTCTTT.

CDR3 bases: TGTGCCAGCACCTACACAGGTCTGGGATACCAAGAGACCCAGTACTTC. Translated: CASTYTGLGYQETQYF. The rearrangement uses TRBV28 and TRBJ2-5, with D tentatively TRBD1 (5 bases). From germline, CDR1 is MDHEN and CDR2 SYDVKM. V shed 7 bases and J shed 0 bases, with 18 bases lying between them. The CDR3 has 16 amino acids. The full variable domain, completed using reference TRBV28 and TRBJ2-5, is DVKVTQSSRYLVKRTGEKVFLECVQDMDHENMFWYRQDPGLGLRLIYFSYDVKMKEKGDIPEGYSVSREKKERFSLILESASTNQTSMYLCASTYTGLGYQETQYFGPGTRLLVL.

This chain uses TRBV6-1 with TRBJ1-5; D ambiguous. This CDR3 is 14 amino acids long. Germline CDR1 reads MNHNS; CDR2 reads SASEGT. V was clipped by 7 bases and J by 6 bases, with 16 bases between them. The CDR3 spells CASTEGSGSQPQHF. In nucleotides, the CDR3 is TGTGCCAGCACCGAGGGATCTGGGTCTCAGCCCCAGCATTTT.

The V call is TRBV28, the J call TRBJ2-7, with a weak D call TRBD2 (5 bases). Germline CDR1 and CDR2: MDHEN and SYDVKM. Trimming took off 7 bases at V and 3 bases at J, with 19 bases between the two ends. This CDR3 is built from 15 residues. The CDR3 coding sequence is TGTGCCAGCATAAGGGATCCGGGATCAAACTACGAGCAGTACTTC. The encoded protein is CASIRDPGSNYEQYF.

J is TRBJ2-7 and V is TRBV4-1; 10 bases align to TRBD1. Germline loops: CDR1 MGHRA, CDR2 YSYEKL. Trimming cost V 1 base and J 4 bases; bases outside gene matches: 4. The CDR3 is made up of 15 amino acids. In DNA, the CDR3 is TGCGCCAGCAGCCAAGGACAGGGGGCAGGGTACGAGCAGTACTTC. This encodes CASSQGQGAGYEQYF.

The J gene is TRBJ2-7, the V gene TRBV5-8; D perhaps matches TRBD2 (6 bases). Per germline, CDR1 SGHTS and CDR2 YDEGEE. This CDR3 comprises 13 residues. The V and J ends lost 3 bases and 1 base respectively, with 8 bases between them. The CDR3 bases are TGTGCCAGCAGCTACCGGGGGTCCTACGAGCAGTACTTC. Protein sequence: CASSYRGSYEQYF.

The CDR3 bases are TGTGCCAGCAGGGCACAGGGGGTGACCGGGGAGCTGTTTTTT. This gives the protein CASRAQGVTGELFF. V is TRBV28 and J is TRBJ2-2; 8 nucleotides match TRBD1. V shed 6 bases and J 5 bases; nucleotides not matched to a gene: 5. The CDR3 covers 14 residues. Germline V gene data show CDR1 as MDHEN and CDR2 as SYDVKM.

The chain employs TRBV9 and TRBJ2-2; tentative D call: TRBD2 (5 bases). Germline V gene lookup returns CDR1 SGDLS and CDR2 YYNGEE. The V end was cut by 0 bases, the J end by 2 bases, with 11 bases between. The CDR3 totals 16 residues. CDR3 in DNA: TGTGCCAGCAGCGTAGATGGAGGACCTAACACCGGGGAGCTGTTTTTT. Its translation is CASSVDGGPNTGELFF.